The 2 T cell receptor beta chains given below trace back to one sample, sequenced in a study of blood T cell repertoires in COVID-19. Produced via immunoSEQ multiplex PCR; TCRdb's table is partial and in-frame only. The sample holds a few hundred thousand clones; less than 90% are singletons and the top ten take 6.2%. The sample comprised peripheral blood. These receptors all stem from a man between 60 and 75 years old with acute or convalescent COVID-19.

V and J are TRBV12-3 or TRBV12-4 and TRBJ1-4, with D unresolved. The CDR3 has 13 amino acids. V lost 5 bases, J lost 4 bases, and 8 bases lay in between. CDR3 sequence: CASSPGFNEKLFF. The CDR3 nucleotides are TGTGCCAGCAGTCCCGGGTTTAATGAAAAACTGTTTTTT.

The chain recombines TRBV4-2 with TRBJ2-7, with TRBD2 matching 10 bases. V shed 4 bases, J shed 5 bases, and the junction held 5 bases outside the gene matches. Germline V lookup: CDR1 LGHNA, CDR2 YNFKEQ. The CDR3 is 14 amino acids. CDR3 residues: CASSRGLADHEQYF. The CDR3 DNA follows: TGTGCCAGCAGCCGCGGACTAGCGGACCACGAGCAGTACTTC.